A single sample is the source of the 20 T cell receptor beta chains below, sequenced in a study of beta chain features in type 1 diabetes. cDNA synthesis used the whole RNA isolate, giving expressed TCRB sequences. Sequenced by immunoSEQ multiplex PCR; TCRdb stores in-frame clones only, minus some. The sample lists 900,000 or so clones; under 20% were seen once. Sequenced material: naive CD4+ T cells from blood. The receptors here all came from a woman between 18 and 29 years old in good health.

This clone came up a few times. The V gene is TRBV18, the J gene TRBJ2-7; the match to TRBD2 covers 7 bases. This CDR3 comprises 12 residues. Germline V gene sequence: CDR1 KGHSH, CDR2 LQKENI. V dropped 3 bases and J dropped 6; count of bases not matched to a gene: 2. The CDR3 loop is CASSPTGGEQYF. In DNA form, the CDR3 reads TGTGCCAGCTCACCCACGGGAGGCGAGCAGTACTTC.

The chain has TRBV5-6 and TRBJ1-2, with TRBD1 matching 8 bases. V was clipped by 5 bases and J by 4 bases; unmatched bases: 7. CDR1 is SGHDT, CDR2 YYEEEE, per germline. The CDR3 is 14 amino acids. The CDR3 loop is CASRGQGVGYGYTF. The CDR3 DNA is TGTGCCAGCAGAGGACAGGGAGTTGGCTATGGCTACACCTTC.

This clone was picked up a small number of times. This chain uses TRBV5-1 with TRBJ2-6; D uncertain. Germline loops: CDR1 SGHRS, CDR2 YFSETQ. The germline V and J ends were trimmed by 1 base and 3 bases, with 5 bases remaining between them. This CDR3 is built from 14 residues. The CDR3 DNA reads as TGCGCCAGCAGCTTGTTAGGTGGGGCCAACGTCCTGACTTTC. It yields the protein CASSLLGGANVLTF.

The CDR3 bases are TGTGCCATCAGGAGGACTAGCGGGACCGCCTACGAGCAGTACTTC. Amino acid sequence: CAIRRTSGTAYEQYF. The genes are TRBV10-3 and TRBJ2-7; TRBD2 matches at 12 bases. With V trimmed by 6 bases and J by 2 bases, 5 bases remained unmatched. This CDR3 has 15 residues. Germline assignment: CDR1 ENHRY and CDR2 SYGVKD.

The genes are TRBV10-3 and TRBJ1-1; D perhaps matches TRBD1 (6 bases). This CDR3 is built from 14 residues. V was clipped by 3 bases and J by 1 base, with 9 bases between them. Germline CDR1 and CDR2: ENHRY and SYGVKD. The CDR3 DNA is TGTGCCATCAGTGAACTGGGACAGAACACTGAAGCTTTCTTT. Protein sequence: CAISELGQNTEAFF.

This clone was observed a few times. V gene TRBV2 combines with J gene TRBJ2-1; perhaps TRBD1 as D (6 bases). V lost 8 bases and J 14 bases, leaving 19 bases between the germline ends. Germline CDR1 reads SNHLY; CDR2 reads FYNNEI. The length of the CDR3 is 12 residues. CDR3 in DNA: TGTGCCAGCCTCGGGACATCGGAGCTAAAGTTCTTC. Encoded protein: CASLGTSELKFF.

Written as DNA, the CDR3 is TGCGCCAGCAGCCAAACCCCCAGCGGTTCCAATGAGCAGTTCTTC. Encoded protein: CASSQTPSGSNEQFF. V gene TRBV4-3 combines with J gene TRBJ2-1, with TRBD2 as a possible D gene (5 bases). Trimming pared 2 bases from V and 6 bases from J, leaving 14 bases between. CDR1 LGHNA and CDR2 YSLEER come from the germline V gene. This CDR3 has 15 amino acids.

This rearrangement joins TRBV4-3 to TRBJ1-5; D is unclear. CDR3 length equals 16 residues. V was clipped by 0 bases and J by 5 bases, with 14 bases between them. Germline V gene data show CDR1 as LGHNA and CDR2 as YSLEER. CDR3 nucleotides: TGCGCCAGCAGCCAAGAATTATATCGGCCCGATCAGCCCCAGCATTTT. It translates to CASSQELYRPDQPQHF.

The sample holds a few counts of this clone. V gene TRBV9 combines with J gene TRBJ1-4; 8 bases fit TRBD1. Germline V gene lookup returns CDR1 SGDLS and CDR2 YYNGEE. The CDR3 consists of 14 residues. J was trimmed by 5 bases and V by 0 bases; bases with no gene match: 0. The CDR3 coding sequence is TGTGCCAGCAGCGTAGGGACAGGGAATGAAAAACTGTTTTTT. It encodes CASSVGTGNEKLFF.

This clone was seen only once. The CDR3 reads CASSQDRGARGYEQFF. The CDR3 region has the DNA TGCGCCAGCAGCCAAGACCGCGGCGCCCGGGGATATGAGCAGTTCTTC. This chain joins TRBV4-3 and TRBJ2-1; tentatively, D is TRBD2 (5 bases). CDR1 is LGHNA, CDR2 YSLEER, per germline. Trimming took off 0 bases at V and 8 bases at J, with 17 bases between the two ends. The CDR3 sequence is 16 residues long.

About this clone: One junction end does not reproduce the germline sequence, and a read error may be involved. V and J are TRBV5-4 and TRBJ2-7; 9 bases fit TRBD2. Germline CDR1 reads SGHNT; CDR2 reads YYREEE (reference sequence). The CDR3 length is 14 residues. CDR3 bases: TGTGCCAGCAGTTATAGCGGGAGCTCCCACGAGCAGTACTTC. It is translated as CASSYSGSSHEQYF.

This clone was seen only a few times. The chain joins TRBV28 to TRBJ2-7; D not certain. The CDR3 extends over 16 amino acids. V gave up 3 bases and J gave up 2 bases, with 17 bases separating them. Germline V gene lookup returns CDR1 MDHEN and CDR2 SYDVKM. CDR3 DNA sequence: TGTGCCAGCAGTTTTATCATTCGGAGCCCAACCTACGAGCAGTACTTC. It specifies CASSFIIRSPTYEQYF.

J is TRBJ1-4 and V is TRBV19, with D unclear. This CDR3 contains 16 residues. Trimming left V 1 base short and J 0 bases short, with 9 bases between. CDR1 LNHDA and CDR2 SQIVND come from the germline V gene (reference sequence). Here the CDR3 reads CASSIAKAATNEKLFF. CDR3 DNA sequence: TGTGCCAGTAGTATAGCAAAGGCGGCAACTAATGAAAAACTGTTTTTT.

This clone has a handful of counts. The rearrangement joins TRBV19 to TRBJ2-5, with D possibly matching TRBD2 (6 bases). This CDR3 spans 15 amino acids. Trimming removed 5 bases from V and 4 bases from J, with 17 bases in between. CDR1 is LNHDA and CDR2 is SQIVND in the germline V gene (reference sequence). The CDR3 DNA sequence: TGTGCCAGTAGTGCTCCGGGGGAGGCTAGAGAGACCCAGTACTTC. As protein: CASSAPGEARETQYF. Full variable domain (rest looked up from reference TRBV19 and TRBJ2-5): DGGITQSPKYLFRKEGQNVTLSCEQNLNHDAMYWYRQDPGQGLRLIYYSQIVNDFQKGDIAEGYSVSREKKESFPLTVTSAQKNPTAFYLCASSAPGEARETQYFGPGTRLLVL.

This rearrangement joins TRBV5-6 to TRBJ2-5; no clear D gene. CDR1 and CDR2 (germline): SGHDT, YYEEEE. The CDR3 consists of 11 residues. Trimming took off 7 bases at V and 4 bases at J, with 8 bases between the two ends. The CDR3 nucleotides are TGTGCCAGCGGCCAGTCAGAGACCCAGTACTTC. This encodes CASGQSETQYF.

V is TRBV6-6 and J is TRBJ2-1; D is possibly TRBD2 (5 bases). The germline V gene encodes CDR1 MNHNY and CDR2 SVGAGI (reference sequence). The CDR3 has 15 residues. The ends were cut back, 2 bases at V and 2 bases at J, with 10 bases in the middle. CDR3 residues: CASSYQGGPYNEQFF. In DNA, the CDR3 is TGTGCCAGCAGTTACCAAGGCGGGCCCTACAATGAGCAGTTCTTC.

Only a few counts were recorded for this clone. The DNA for the CDR3 is TGTGCCACACAAAAACTTAGGGTACCCGACGACAATGAGCAGTTCTTC. Translation gives CATQKLRVPDDNEQFF. The chain carries TRBV10-3 and TRBJ2-1; D not certain. The CDR3 is made up of 16 amino acids. V lost 10 bases to trimming and J lost 5 bases, with 24 bases between them. CDR1 and CDR2 from the germline V gene are ENHRY and SYGVKD.

This clone was seen only a few times. The chain is built from TRBV19 and TRBJ1-2; D unclear. The germline gives CDR1 LNHDA, CDR2 SQIVND (reference sequence). Trimming took 9 bases from V and 4 from J, leaving 18 bases between them. CDR3 length equals 14 residues. DNA of the CDR3: TGTGCCAGCCAATTTCGGGCAGGTATCTATGGCTACACCTTC. This codes for CASQFRAGIYGYTF.

About this clone: An end of the junction differs from the germline gene, which may be a read error. V gene TRBV10-3 combines with J gene TRBJ2-3; D perhaps matches TRBD2 (6 bases). The germline V gene encodes CDR1 ENHRY and CDR2 SYGVKD. The CDR3 totals 16 residues. In DNA, the CDR3 is TGTGCCAGCAGTGTAGCGGCAGTACCCGCGGGGGATACGCAGTATTTT. It encodes CASSVAAVPAGDTQYF.

Concerning this clone itself: Other DNA sequences of this sample code for an identical CDR3. J is TRBJ2-5 and V is TRBV2; D may be TRBD1 (7 bases). Germline V lookup: CDR1 SNHLY, CDR2 FYNNEI. The CDR3 sequence is 13 residues long. The CDR3: CASGQVEAETQYF. The CDR3 nucleotides are TGTGCTAGCGGACAGGTCGAGGCGGAGACCCAGTACTTC.